Detailed here is one T cell receptor (beta chain). Its antigen is not known. V was clipped by 5 bases and J by 7 bases, with 12 bases between them. The germline V gene has CDR1 SGHTA and CDR2 FQGNSA. CDR3 size: 13 residues. These data come from a study of beta chain features in type 1 diabetes. Whole-study context: Patient and healthy donor groups were alike in age, gender and cell yields.

Every bit of the isolated RNA underwent reverse transcription, so sequencing read expressed TCRB transcripts. Only in-frame clones appear in the TCRdb table, and some are missing; sequencing was by immunoSEQ multiplex PCR. The table has more than 250,000 clones, about 15% seen once. Study results and limitations: Cells with high TCR expression could be over-represented when cDNA is sequenced. Moderately but significantly shorter TCRB CDR3s were found in Type 1 diabetes patients in all four CD4+ subsets. TCRB rearrangement may or may not be influenced by HLA type; here this remained unresolved.

This clonotype was sampled from a man aged 18 to 30 with type 1 diabetes. Sequencing input: naive CD4+ T cells from blood. The chain recombines TRBV7-2 with TRBJ2-1; D is uncertain. For the CDR3, the DNA is TGTGCCAGCAGCCCCCTCATGAGAAATGAGCAGTTCTTC. Amino acid sequence: CASSPLMRNEQFF.